This entry lists 27 T cell receptor beta chains sequenced from one sample in a study of regulatory T cells in long-lasting Graves disease. The time point denotes: persistent/refractory GD, antithyroid drugs over 5 years with positive TRAb. Generation of the TCR library employed RNA extracted from PBMCs. TCR beta libraries were built with iRepertoire HTBI primers and Arm-PCR of CDR3 regions. MiXCR was run by TCRdb on the multiplex PCR reads, yielding one entry per CDR3 protein. Of 600,000 to 800,000 distinct CDR3 sequences in the sample, about 30% were seen once. The sequenced sample was peripheral blood mononuclear cells (PBMCs), obtained when the disease was refractory, from a patient treated with antithyroid drugs. These receptors came from a female donor with Graves disease.

In its sample, this clonotype was seen a few times. The rearrangement uses TRBV3-1 and TRBJ1-1; no reliable D call. The CDR3 is 13 amino acids. The germline V gene has CDR1 LGHDT and CDR2 YNNKEL (reference sequence). The germline V and J ends were trimmed by 0 bases and 6 bases, with 8 bases remaining between them. The CDR3 region is CASSQEIISEAFF. For the CDR3, the DNA is TGTGCCAGCAGCCAAGAAATTATCTCTGAAGCTTTCTTT.

This clonotype was picked up many times. The rearrangement links TRBV6-1 to TRBJ2-7; D gene uncertain. CDR3 length: 14 amino acids. V was clipped by 1 base and J by 7 bases, with 14 bases between them. In germline, CDR1 is MNHNS, CDR2 SASEGT. This chain's CDR3 is CASSEVGATREQYF. CDR3 DNA sequence: TGTGCCAGCAGTGAAGTGGGTGCGACGAGGGAGCAGTACTTC.

This chain uses TRBV11-3 with TRBJ2-7; 7 bases match TRBD2. The CDR3 loop spans 15 amino acids. Per germline, CDR1 SGHNT and CDR2 YENEEA. Trimming took 1 base from V and 5 from J; bases not matched to a gene: 8. The CDR3 protein is CASSLGPSGLHEQYF. The CDR3 nucleotides are TGTGCCAGCAGCTTAGGACCTAGCGGCCTCCACGAGCAGTACTTC.

The V gene is TRBV27, the J gene TRBJ1-1; D gene unclear. Germline loops: CDR1 MNHEY, CDR2 SMNVEV (reference sequence). The CDR3 is 15 residues long. V was trimmed by 5 bases and J by 4 bases, leaving 17 bases between them. This chain's CDR3 is CASSLHGHRTTEAFF. DNA of the CDR3: TGTGCCAGCAGTCTCCATGGGCACCGCACCACTGAAGCTTTCTTT.

This clonotype was recorded only once. The rearrangement uses TRBV6-1 and TRBJ2-6, with 8 bases aligning to TRBD1. CDR1 MNHNS and CDR2 SASEGT come from the germline V gene. Trimming cost V 2 bases and J 1 base; bases outside gene matches: 13. The CDR3 sequence is 20 residues long. The CDR3, as DNA: TGTGCCAGCAGTGAACAGTCGGGCAGGGGGCGCTTTTCTGGGGCCAACGTCCTGACTTTC. Its translation is CASSEQSGRGRFSGANVLTF.

This clonotype was detected a few times. V is TRBV9 and J is TRBJ2-5; TRBD2 might be the D (5 bases). The CDR3 has 15 residues. The germline CDR1 and CDR2 sequences are SGDLS and YYNGEE. V was clipped by 0 bases and J by 8 bases, with 17 bases between them. The CDR3 DNA follows: TGTGCCAGCAGCGTAGCCCCTGGAGCGGATGGTACCCAGTACTTC. This encodes CASSVAPGADGTQYF.

The sample holds a few counts of this clonotype. V gene TRBV6-1 combines with J gene TRBJ1-1; D remains unclear. CDR3 length: 12 residues. Trimming left V 5 bases short and J 4 bases short, with 8 bases between. The germline V gene has CDR1 MNHNS and CDR2 SASEGT. The DNA for the CDR3 is TGTGCCAGCAGTCGGGCGGGCACTGAAGCTTTCTTT. This encodes CASSRAGTEAFF.

Ten or more counts support this clonotype. One junction end disagrees with the germline gene, perhaps due to a read error. J is TRBJ1-5 and V is TRBV12-5; the D is unclear. CDR1 and CDR2 from the germline V gene are LGHNT and FRNRAP. The CDR3 loop spans 19 amino acids. In DNA, the CDR3 is TGTACTAGTGGTTCCCCTGATCGTCCGGGCTGGGATAGCAATCAGCCCCAGCATTTT. Translation gives CTSGSPDRPGWDSNQPQHF.

This chain connects TRBV12-3 or TRBV12-4 to TRBJ1-3; a possible D gene is TRBD1 (5 bases). CDR3 length: 14 amino acids. V was shortened by 2 bases and J by 6 bases, with 11 bases between the two germline ends. The CDR3, as DNA: TGTGCCAGCAGTTTAAATGGGGGTGCAAACACCATATATTTT. This translates into CASSLNGGANTIYF.

Points on this clonotype: Since a much larger clone is just one base distant, this may be a read error. The rearrangement uses TRBV28 and TRBJ1-1; 7 nucleotides align to TRBD1. The germline V gene has CDR1 MDHEN and CDR2 SYDVKM. With 8 bases clipped from V and 2 bases from J, the junction kept 8 bases outside the gene matches. The CDR3 runs 14 residues. Here the CDR3 DNA reads TGTGCCAGCGGAAAAGGGGGCGGCAACACTGAAGCTTTCTTT. Translated: CASGKGGGNTEAFF. Complete variable domain (other parts from reference TRBV28 and TRBJ1-1): DVKVTQSSRYLVKRTGEKVFLECVQDMDHENMFWYRQDPGLGLRLIYFSYDVKMKEKGDIPEGYSVSREKKERFSLILESASTNQTSMYLCASGKGGGNTEAFFGQGTRLTVV.

The chain is built from TRBV12-3 or TRBV12-4 and TRBJ1-3; D uncertain. Between the trimmed V and J ends, which lost 2 bases and 4 bases, there was a span of 6 bases. This CDR3 spans 13 amino acids. The CDR3 sequence: CASSLSGGNTIYF. For the CDR3, the DNA is TGTGCCAGCAGTTTATCCGGCGGAAACACCATATATTTT.

J is TRBJ1-1 and V is TRBV19, with unresolved D. The CDR3 loop spans 15 amino acids. V dropped 5 bases and J dropped 1 base, with 14 bases sitting between them. Germline values: CDR1 LNHDA, CDR2 SQIVND (reference sequence). CDR3 coding DNA: TGTGCCAGTAGTGCAGCTTCCGTGAGGAACACTGAAGCTTTCTTT. It yields the protein CASSAASVRNTEAFF. Using reference TRBV19 and TRBJ1-1 for the parts outside the CDR3, the full variable domain is DGGITQSPKYLFRKEGQNVTLSCEQNLNHDAMYWYRQDPGQGLRLIYYSQIVNDFQKGDIAEGYSVSREKKESFPLTVTSAQKNPTAFYLCASSAASVRNTEAFFGQGTRLTVV.

This chain uses TRBV7-3 with TRBJ2-7; 11 nucleotides align to TRBD2. Per germline, CDR1 SGHTA and CDR2 FQGTGA. CDR3 size: 15 residues. Trimming removed 5 bases from V and 7 bases from J; junction bases left unmatched: 10. CDR3 in DNA: TGTGCCAGCAGCGCCGGGACTAGCGGCTTAGGGGAGCAGTACTTC. Translated, it gives CASSAGTSGLGEQYF.

The table lists this clonotype with many counts. The rearrangement joins TRBV6-9 to TRBJ2-7, with no clear D. The V gene's germline CDR1 is MNHGY and CDR2 SVAAGI. Trimming took off 3 bases at V and 5 bases at J, with 17 bases between the two ends. This CDR3 contains 15 residues. CDR3 nucleotide sequence: TGTGCCAGCAGTTACTCCGACGATGGCTATGACGAGCAGTACTTC. Amino acids: CASSYSDDGYDEQYF.

This clonotype turned up a few times. The DNA of the CDR3 is TGTGCCAGCAGCTTAGACCTAAACAGGGGTGAGCAGTACTTC. It yields the protein CASSLDLNRGEQYF. V usage is TRBV7-9 and J usage is TRBJ2-7; TRBD1 matches at 7 bases. The CDR3 extends over 14 amino acids. In germline, CDR1 is SEHNR, CDR2 FQNEAQ (reference sequence). J lost 7 bases, V lost 1 base, and 7 bases had no gene match.

This clonotype was counted a few times. The rearrangement joins TRBV20-1 to TRBJ1-1; the D gene is possibly TRBD1 (5 bases). Trimming removed 6 bases from V and 2 bases from J, with 13 bases in between. This CDR3 spans 13 amino acids. Germline assignment: CDR1 DFQATT and CDR2 SNEGSKA (reference sequence). The CDR3 sequence: CSAGTWSNTEAFF. In nucleotides, the CDR3 is TGCAGTGCAGGGACCTGGTCAAACACTGAAGCTTTCTTT.

The V and J genes are TRBV6-5 and TRBJ1-2; tentative D call: TRBD1 (6 bases). Trimming cost V 2 bases and J 4 bases, with 14 bases left between them. CDR3 length: 15 residues. Germline lookup yields CDR1 MNHEY and CDR2 SVGAGI. CDR3 protein: CASSYQRQASYGYTF. The CDR3 nucleotides are TGTGCCAGCAGTTACCAAAGACAGGCGAGCTATGGCTACACCTTC.

The genes are TRBV30 and TRBJ2-7; D unclear. Germline loops: CDR1 GTSNPN, CDR2 SVGIG (reference sequence). The length of the CDR3 is 13 residues. The germline V and J ends were trimmed by 2 bases and 1 base, with 9 bases remaining between them. The CDR3 nucleotides are TGTGCCTGGAGTTTTGGTGGATCCTACGAGCAGTACTTC. This codes for CAWSFGGSYEQYF. Supplemented by reference TRBV30 and TRBJ2-7, the full variable domain reads SQTIHQWPATLVQPVGSPLSLECTVEGTSNPNLYWYRQAAGRGLQLLFYSVGIGQISSEVPQNLSASRPQDRQFILSSKKLLLSDSGFYLCAWSFGGSYEQYFGPGTRLTVT.

The V gene is TRBV29-1, the J gene TRBJ1-1; 7 bases map to TRBD1. V was clipped by 5 bases and J by 5 bases; unmatched bases: 8. Germline V gene data show CDR1 as SQVTM and CDR2 as ANQGSEA. The CDR3 is 13 residues long. CDR3 nucleotides: TGCAGCGTTCCGGCAGGGGGAGCGACTGAAGCTTTCTTT. Protein: CSVPAGGATEAFF.

J is TRBJ1-2 and V is TRBV12-3 or TRBV12-4; D gene ambiguous. The CDR3 sequence is 12 residues long. V was trimmed by 7 bases and J by 0 bases, leaving 6 bases between them. The CDR3 sequence is CASTATNYGYTF. As DNA, the CDR3 is TGTGCCAGCACGGCAACTAACTATGGCTACACCTTC.

This clonotype has a count of ten or more. V usage is TRBV2 and J usage is TRBJ1-6; D gene uncertain. Germline V gene data show CDR1 as SNHLY and CDR2 as FYNNEI. The CDR3 loop spans 16 amino acids. V shed 6 bases and J shed 9 bases, with 21 bases lying between them. The CDR3 region has the DNA TGTGCCAGCAGGGAATCCAAAGGACGATTGCGTTCACCCCTCCACTTT. Protein product: CASRESKGRLRSPLHF.

This clonotype showed up just once. This rearrangement joins TRBV20-1 to TRBJ2-2; a weak D match, TRBD2 (6 bases). CDR1 is DFQATT and CDR2 is SNEGSKA in the germline V gene (reference sequence). V was clipped by 1 base and J by 7 bases, with 22 bases between them. The CDR3 consists of 17 residues. Here the CDR3 reads CSARAPPPGALVGELFF. As DNA, the CDR3 is TGCAGTGCTAGAGCCCCCCCGCCGGGAGCCCTTGTCGGGGAGCTGTTTTTT.

This clonotype was picked up a small number of times. The rearrangement uses TRBV3-1 and TRBJ1-5, with D possibly TRBD1 on 5 matching bases. The CDR3 length is 15 residues. V was trimmed by 0 bases and J by 6 bases, leaving 12 bases between them. Germline values: CDR1 LGHDT, CDR2 YNNKEL (reference sequence). CDR3 nucleotide sequence: TGTGCCAGCAGCCAAGAAGCGGGCAGGGTTCAGCCCCAGCATTTT. Translation gives CASSQEAGRVQPQHF.

This chain links TRBV12-5 with TRBJ2-2; 9 nucleotides align to TRBD2. This CDR3 spans 15 amino acids. Germline loops: CDR1 LGHNT, CDR2 FRNRAP. V shed 6 bases, J shed 6 bases, and the junction held 8 bases outside the gene matches. CDR3 sequence reads: CASGPLAGGSGELFF. CDR3 DNA: TGTGCTAGTGGCCCACTAGCGGGTGGCTCCGGGGAGCTGTTTTTT.

This clonotype was detected a few times. V gene TRBV6-5 combines with J gene TRBJ1-5; D unclear. Germline V gives CDR1 MNHEY, CDR2 SVGAGI. The V and J ends lost 4 bases and 5 bases respectively, with 12 bases between them. There are 14 residues in the CDR3. DNA of the CDR3: TGTGCCAGCAGTTGGCCTCACTGGGATCAGCCCCAGCATTTT. This gives the protein CASSWPHWDQPQHF.

Many counts were recorded for this clonotype. The genes are TRBV28 and TRBJ1-2, with TRBD1 as a possible D gene (6 bases). V dropped 7 bases and J dropped 3 bases, with 15 bases sitting between them. Germline CDR1 MDHEN, CDR2 SYDVKM. The CDR3 is made up of 14 amino acids. The CDR3, as DNA: TGTGCCAGCACCTACTTCGGGGGCGACTATGGCTACACCTTC. Amino acid sequence: CASTYFGGDYGYTF.

This clonotype was seen a handful of times. The rearrangement uses TRBV2 and TRBJ2-3; 11 positions match TRBD2. The junction had 4 bases not matched to a gene; V was cut back by 1 base and J by 4 bases. This CDR3 has 16 residues. Per germline, CDR1 SNHLY and CDR2 FYNNEI. The CDR3 bases are TGTGCCAGCAGTGAAGATAGCGGGAGGGTCGCAGATACGCAGTATTTT. This codes for CASSEDSGRVADTQYF.